The 27 T cell receptor beta chains reported below all come from one sample, sequenced in a study of blood T cells in healthy people across ages (dated by TCRdb to 2015 to 2017). The method was 5' RACE. Data came from an Illumina HiSeq 2500. The second PCR ran for roughly 6 to 11 cycles and used a J-beta primer mix along with a sample-barcoded 5' primer. TCRdb reworked the public reads: Q25 trimming with fastp, MiXCR clone assembly, productive beta chains retained. Merged by CDR3 protein, the rows form single entries marked with the most common genes and DNA. This sample holds more than 900,000 distinct CDR3 sequences; roughly 29% were observed only once. The ten most abundant clones make up approximately 10% of the sample. The sample was also reused in another study, on T cells of mothers and their children.

What was sequenced was blood. The receptors were sampled from a woman between 40 and 55 years old in good health.

The chain employs TRBV28 and TRBJ2-2, with D possibly being TRBD2 (6 bases). Per germline, CDR1 MDHEN and CDR2 SYDVKM. The CDR3 is 15 amino acids. The V end was cut by 3 bases, the J end by 5 bases, with 13 bases between. This chain's CDR3 is CASSLRGLQTGELFF. The CDR3 DNA sequence: TGTGCCAGCAGTTTGCGGGGCCTACAGACCGGGGAGCTGTTTTTT.

About this clonotype itself: It may be a read error: a sequence one base away is much more abundant. The CDR3 ends on some other residue instead of the conserved phenylalanine or tryptophan, so this is likely a read error. V usage is TRBV6-5 and J usage is TRBJ2-7, with D possibly being TRBD2 (5 bases). Germline V CDR1 and CDR2: MNHEY, SVGAGI. Trimming left V 10 bases short and J 4 bases short, with 8 bases between. This CDR3 has 10 amino acids. CDR3 in DNA: TGTGCCATCGGGGAATACGAGCAGTACCTC. It specifies CAIGEYEQYL.

In this sample, this clonotype turned up many times. The chain is built from TRBV6-6 and TRBJ2-1; TRBD1 aligns across 8 bases. Germline values: CDR1 MNHNY, CDR2 SVGAGI (reference sequence). This CDR3 is 14 amino acids long. The V gene end was trimmed by 6 bases and the J gene end by 4 bases; junction bases not matched to a gene: 5. The CDR3 bases are TGTGCCAGCAGCGTGCAGGGGGCGTACAATGAGCAGTTCTTC. It encodes CASSVQGAYNEQFF.

This clonotype came up a few times. This chain links TRBV28 with TRBJ1-2; no firm D call. Trimming removed 10 bases at V and 7 bases at J, with 13 bases between. The CDR3 runs 11 residues. From germline, CDR1 is MDHEN and CDR2 SYDVKM. The CDR3 is CAIQTKGGYTF. CDR3 nucleotide sequence: TGTGCCATCCAGACAAAAGGTGGCTACACCTTC.

The chain links TRBV7-2 to TRBJ2-6; D uncertain. Germline CDR1 SGHTA, CDR2 FQGNSA. V lost 3 bases, J lost 2 bases, and 11 bases lay in between. CDR3 length: 16 residues. The CDR3 region is CASSFPTWTGANVLTF. The DNA of the CDR3 is TGTGCCAGCAGCTTCCCGACTTGGACTGGGGCCAACGTCCTGACTTTC.

This clonotype occurred many times. The V and J genes are TRBV7-6 and TRBJ2-7, with TRBD1 identical over 9 bases. Germline V gene data show CDR1 as SGHVS and CDR2 as FNYEAQ. The CDR3 runs to 14 residues. V was clipped by 1 base and J by 5 bases; unmatched bases: 3. The CDR3 nucleotides read TGTGCCAGCAGCTTAGGGACAGGGGAGCACGAGCAGTACTTC. It codes for CASSLGTGEHEQYF.

This clonotype was recorded only once. The chain combines TRBV4-1 with TRBJ2-3, with 10 bases lining up with TRBD2. The CDR3 is 16 amino acids. Germline V gene data show CDR1 as MGHRA and CDR2 as YSYEKL. Germline trimming cut 0 bases from V and 2 bases from J; bases unmatched to any gene: 2. The CDR3 is CASSQELAGTTDTQYF. CDR3 sequence (DNA): TGCGCCAGCAGCCAAGAACTAGCGGGGACCACAGATACGCAGTATTTT.

In its sample, this clonotype was seen many times. This sequence joins TRBV10-3 and TRBJ2-5, with D perhaps TRBD1 or TRBD2 (6 bases each). CDR1 is ENHRY, CDR2 SYGVKD, per germline. CDR3 size: 12 residues. The V end lost 8 bases, the J end lost 5 bases, and 12 bases lay between the germline ends. CDR3 region: CAIRRGDETQYF. CDR3 nucleotide sequence: TGTGCCATCCGTAGGGGGGATGAGACCCAGTACTTC.

The chain employs TRBV18 and TRBJ1-1; 7 bases align to TRBD1. The CDR3 has 14 residues. CDR1 is KGHSH and CDR2 is LQKENI in the germline V gene. The V and J ends lost 6 bases and 4 bases, in that order; junction bases with no gene match: 8. The CDR3 sequence: CASSRTGTATEAFF. DNA of the CDR3: TGTGCCAGCTCGCGTACCGGGACAGCCACTGAAGCTTTCTTT.

The V and J genes are TRBV7-8 and TRBJ2-1, with 11 positions matching TRBD2. The CDR3 loop spans 15 amino acids. Germline lookup yields CDR1 SGHVS and CDR2 FQNEAQ. The V gene end was trimmed by 5 bases and the J gene end by 6 bases; junction bases not matched to a gene: 6. The CDR3 sequence is CASSTIAGGPNEQFF. The CDR3 region has the DNA TGTGCCAGCAGCACAATAGCGGGGGGGCCCAATGAGCAGTTCTTC.

The V and J genes are TRBV4-1 and TRBJ2-7; the D is unclear. The CDR3 is 13 residues long. V gave up 3 bases and J gave up 9 bases, with 15 bases separating them. CDR1 and CDR2 (germline): MGHRA, YSYEKL. The CDR3 region is CASSQPASLGQYF. The DNA for the CDR3 is TGCGCCAGCAGCCAGCCGGCTTCCCTCGGGCAGTACTTC.

The sample holds a few counts of this clonotype. The J gene is TRBJ1-2, the V gene TRBV7-2; 9 nucleotides line up with TRBD1. With V trimmed by 5 bases and J by 2 bases, 18 bases remained unmatched. There are 19 residues in the CDR3. Germline CDR1 reads SGHTA; CDR2 reads FQGNSA. CDR3 in amino acids: CASSPQGGGQGGVNYGYTF. CDR3 DNA sequence: TGTGCCAGCAGCCCCCAGGGGGGGGGACAGGGCGGCGTAAACTATGGCTACACCTTC.

This clonotype was counted only a few times. The rearrangement joins TRBV11-2 to TRBJ2-1; D could derive from TRBD1 or TRBD2 (5 bases each). The CDR3 has 16 amino acids. Germline V gene data show CDR1 as SGHAT and CDR2 as FQNNGV. The V and J ends lost 5 bases and 12 bases respectively, with 26 bases between them. The CDR3 bases are TGTGCCAGCAGCCCATCACCCCCTAGCCTTGGGGCGGCGCAGTTCTTC. Translating it yields CASSPSPPSLGAAQFF.

This clonotype was seen many times. The chain joins TRBV14 to TRBJ2-1; TRBD1 matches 7 bases. After removal of 5 bases from V and 6 bases from J, the junction contained 7 bases not matched to a gene. The CDR3 has 14 amino acids. Germline V CDR1 and CDR2: SGHDN, FVKESK. For the CDR3, the DNA is TGTGCCAGCAGCTACAACCACAGGGGCAATGAGCAGTTCTTC. It specifies CASSYNHRGNEQFF.

This rearrangement joins TRBV7-9 to TRBJ1-1, with a weak D call TRBD1 (6 bases). CDR1 and CDR2 from the germline V gene are SEHNR and FQNEAQ (reference sequence). The CDR3 length is 15 residues. Trimming took 7 bases from V and 5 from J, leaving 20 bases between them. The DNA of the CDR3 is TGTGCCAGCAACAATCCAGTAGGGGGGGTAACTGAAGCTTTCTTT. Protein: CASNNPVGGVTEAFF. Using reference TRBV7-9 and TRBJ1-1 for the parts outside the CDR3, the full variable domain is DTGVSQNPRHKITKRGQNVTFRCDPISEHNRLYWYRQTLGQGPEFLTYFQNEAQLEKSRLLSDRFSAERPKGSFSTLEIQRTEQGDSAMYLCASNNPVGGVTEAFFGQGTRLTVV.

This chain connects TRBV20-1 to TRBJ1-2; D is undetermined. Germline-derived CDR1 and CDR2 are DFQATT and SNEGSKA (reference sequence). The V and J ends lost 3 bases and 8 bases respectively, with 7 bases between them. This CDR3 has 10 residues. CDR3 residues: CSASVGGYTF. The CDR3, as DNA: TGCAGTGCTAGTGTCGGCGGCTACACCTTC.

With respect to this clonotype: This may be a read error: a much more frequent sequence differs by one nucleotide. This chain uses TRBV3-1 with TRBJ2-7; unclear D gene. Per germline, CDR1 LGHDT and CDR2 YNNKEL (reference sequence). This CDR3 region has 16 residues. With 4 bases removed from V and 3 bases from J, the gap between germline ends came to 19 bases. In nucleotides, the CDR3 is TGTGCCAGCAGCCCCGGTGCAGATGACGGAAACTACGAGCAGTACTTC. It codes for CASSPGADDGNYEQYF.

There are a few counts of this clonotype. The chain employs TRBV7-2 and TRBJ1-4, with a tentative D call TRBD1 (6 bases). The V gene's germline CDR1 is SGHTA and CDR2 FQGNSA. CDR3 length: 14 amino acids. With 1 base removed from V and 8 bases from J, the gap between germline ends came to 11 bases. The CDR3 region is CASSLGGAGEKLFF. DNA of the CDR3: TGTGCCAGCAGCTTAGGGGGGGCCGGGGAAAAACTGTTTTTT. Looking up the rest from reference TRBV7-2 and TRBJ1-4 gives the full variable domain: GAGVSQSPSNKVTEKGKDVELRCDPISGHTALYWYRQSLGQGLEFLIYFQGNSAPDKSGLPSDRFSAERTGGSVSTLTIQRTQQEDSAVYLCASSLGGAGEKLFFGSGTQLSVL.

This clonotype was counted only a few times. CDR3 residues: CASSFGRGEAFF. CDR3 DNA sequence: TGCGCCAGCAGTTTCGGCAGGGGTGAAGCTTTCTTT. J is TRBJ1-1 and V is TRBV10-2; D is possibly TRBD1 (6 bases). The CDR3 extends over 12 amino acids. Germline V lookup: CDR1 WSHSY, CDR2 SAAADI. The ends were cut back, 5 bases at V and 7 bases at J, with 11 bases in the middle.

This clonotype has a single count. An end of the junction does not agree with germline; a read error may underlie this. The chain is built from TRBV4-1 and TRBJ1-5; no clear D. There are 15 residues in the CDR3. Germline V lookup: CDR1 MGHRA, CDR2 YSYEKL. CDR3 bases: TGCGCCAGCAGCCAAGAGGGATTTGAAGATCAGCCCCGGCATTTT. This codes for CASSQEGFEDQPRHF.

A few counts support this clonotype. V gene TRBV7-2 combines with J gene TRBJ1-6; 7 bases map to TRBD1. CDR1 is SGHTA, CDR2 FQGNSA, per germline. V lost 3 bases, J lost 3 bases, and 2 bases stayed unmatched. The CDR3 totals 15 residues. The CDR3 loop reads CASSFRQGYNSPLHF. CDR3 bases: TGTGCCAGCAGCTTCCGACAGGGCTATAATTCACCCCTCCACTTT.

The chain has TRBV4-3 and TRBJ2-5; D might be TRBD1 or TRBD2, each matching 6 bases. V lost 0 bases, J lost 5 bases, and 13 bases lay in between. Germline-derived CDR1 and CDR2 are LGHNA and YSLEER. The CDR3 runs to 15 residues. CDR3 nucleotides: TGCGCCAGCAGCCAAGATTGGGGGGCCCGGGAGACCCAGTACTTC. Protein product: CASSQDWGARETQYF.

This clonotype was recorded many times. The chain uses TRBV27 and TRBJ2-7, with D possibly matching TRBD1 (5 bases). The CDR3 runs 12 residues. V gave up 5 bases and J gave up 4 bases, with 9 bases separating them. CDR1 MNHEY and CDR2 SMNVEV come from the germline V gene (reference sequence). The CDR3 coding sequence is TGTGCCAGCAGTGCAACAGGATACGAGCAGTACTTC. It encodes CASSATGYEQYF.

This clonotype was seen more than once but under ten times. The V and J genes are TRBV6-6 and TRBJ2-1; D not resolved. V was trimmed by 6 bases and J by 10 bases, leaving 13 bases between them. The V gene's germline CDR1 is MNHNY and CDR2 SVGAGI (reference sequence). The CDR3 is 12 amino acids. The CDR3 DNA reads as TGTGCCAGCAGCCTGGAACCGAGAGAGCAGTTCTTC. Its protein product is CASSLEPREQFF.

J is TRBJ1-2 and V is TRBV20-1, with 8 bases that match TRBD1. The CDR3 has 14 residues. The germline V gene encodes CDR1 DFQATT and CDR2 SNEGSKA (reference sequence). J lost 3 bases, V lost 6 bases, and 9 bases had no gene match. The chain's CDR3 is CSANTGGLYYGYTF. CDR3 coding DNA: TGCAGTGCCAATACAGGGGGACTATACTATGGCTACACCTTC.

This chain links TRBV28 with TRBJ2-1, with unresolved D. CDR3 length: 13 residues. Trimming removed 7 bases from V and 10 bases from J, with 17 bases in between. Per germline, CDR1 MDHEN and CDR2 SYDVKM. Here the CDR3 reads CASTRLSVDEQFF. For the CDR3, the DNA is TGTGCCAGCACACGTCTCTCCGTCGACGAGCAGTTCTTC. The whole variable domain, remainder taken from reference TRBV28 and TRBJ2-1, is DVKVTQSSRYLVKRTGEKVFLECVQDMDHENMFWYRQDPGLGLRLIYFSYDVKMKEKGDIPEGYSVSREKKERFSLILESASTNQTSMYLCASTRLSVDEQFFGPGTRLTVL.

This clonotype has at least ten counts. V usage is TRBV7-3 and J usage is TRBJ2-7; 7 bases are shared with TRBD2. The germline CDR1 and CDR2 sequences are SGHTA and FQGTGA. J lost 5 bases, V lost 0 bases, and 10 bases had no gene match. CDR3 size: 16 residues. The CDR3 region has the DNA TGTGCCAGCAGCTTAACCGGACTAGTCCCACCCGACGAGCAGTACTTC. This translates into CASSLTGLVPPDEQYF.